This T cell receptor beta chain was sequenced for a study of T cell clonotyping in hematopoietic cell transplantation. The CDR3 totals 14 residues. The germline V and J ends were trimmed by 2 bases and 4 bases, with 9 bases remaining between them. Germline V gives CDR1 SGHKS, CDR2 YYEKEE (reference sequence). Recipient blood drawn about 28 days pretransplant and days 30, 100, 180 after. Sequencing used immunoSEQ multiplex PCR; TCRdb keeps in-frame clones, though not all of them. The table has approximately 15,000 clones, more than 75% seen once. The sequence was obtained from a male patient between 60 and 69 years old who had an allogeneic stem cell transplant from a related donor, so the T cells may come from the graft donor. Some clones in this sample may be carry-over from other donors' samples. The chain has TRBV5-5 and TRBJ2-2, with unresolved D. The sample was PBMCs, taken 100 days after allogeneic stem cell transplant. This CDR3 is CASSFEVVTGELFF. CDR3 nucleotides: TGTGCCAGCAGCTTTGAGGTGGTCACCGGGGAGCTGTTTTTT.